The rows below give T cell receptor beta chains drawn from one sample of a study of monozygotic twins with inflammatory bowel disease. From the 5' RACE reads, TCRdb lists one entry per CDR3 protein and no DNA. This sample's table reports around 380,000 distinct CDR3 sequences. The sequencing sample was made of blood. Source of these receptors: a human donor with ulcerative colitis or Crohn's disease, or a healthy co-twin of an affected twin (not recorded which). Each CDR3 is given with its conserved first and last residue.

TRBV5-1	TRBJ1-5	CASSLGAENQPQHF
TRBV7-8	TRBJ1-5	CASSAHGPQHF
TRBV11-1	TRBJ1-4	CASSPSGQGAKRTNEKLFF
TRBV9	TRBJ1-2	CASSADIAGYTF
TRBV6-1	TRBJ1-2	CASTLAGILGYTF
TRBV20-1	TRBJ2-7	CSASLHSGSLSYEQYF
TRBV11-2	TRBJ2-4	CASSLKETGTLQVVGKNIQYF
TRBV30	TRBJ2-3	CAWSSDRRKPDTQYF
TRBV7-9	TRBJ1-1	CASSTPTGVTEAFF
TRBV7-2	TRBJ1-1	CASSRQGPTEAFF
TRBV5-1	TRBJ2-7	CASSLDGTKPYEQYF